The next 21 T cell receptor beta chains were all read from a single sample in a study of PD-1 blockade in mismatch repair-deficient tumors. This table comes from immunoSEQ multiplex PCR, and its TCRdb copy is limited to in-frame clones, with some not included. Counted here are around 120,000 clones, approximately 86% occurring once; the ten biggest clones make up about 13%. This material consisted of peripheral blood, taken 44 weeks after starting pembrolizumab. These TCRs come from an adult with mismatch repair-deficient cancer.

The rearrangement joins TRBV11-3 to TRBJ2-1, with 11 bases matching TRBD2. The CDR3 is 16 residues long. Trimming took 3 bases from V and 4 from J; bases not matched to a gene: 5. Germline CDR1 SGHNT, CDR2 YENEEA. The CDR3 spells CASSLKGLADYNEQFF. DNA for the CDR3: TGTGCCAGCAGCTTGAAGGGACTAGCGGATTACAATGAGCAGTTCTTC.

The chain is built from TRBV4-3 and TRBJ2-6; the D call may be TRBD1 or TRBD2 (5 bases each). The germline V and J ends were trimmed by 0 bases and 4 bases, with 19 bases remaining between them. The germline V gene has CDR1 LGHNA and CDR2 YSLEER. This CDR3 comprises 19 residues. As DNA, the CDR3 is TGCGCCAGCAGCCAAGAGAGATGGGACGGGGCCTGGGGGGCCAACGTCCTGACTTTC. Its protein product is CASSQERWDGAWGANVLTF.

This chain uses TRBV19 with TRBJ1-5; 12 nucleotides match TRBD1. The junction had 9 bases not matched to a gene; V was cut back by 3 bases and J by 0 bases. Germline V CDR1 and CDR2: LNHDA, SQIVND (reference sequence). This CDR3 has 19 amino acids. The CDR3 DNA reads TGTGCCAGTAGTATGGTGGGGACAGGGGGCGTTTATAGCAATCAGCCCCAGCATTTT. This codes for CASSMVGTGGVYSNQPQHF. The full variable domain, its missing parts supplied by reference TRBV19 and TRBJ1-5, is DGGITQSPKYLFRKEGQNVTLSCEQNLNHDAMYWYRQDPGQGLRLIYYSQIVNDFQKGDIAEGYSVSREKKESFPLTVTSAQKNPTAFYLCASSMVGTGGVYSNQPQHFGDGTRLSIL.

CDR3 in DNA: TGTGCCAGCAGCTTAGGGTCTAGCGGGAGGGGTAATGAGCAGTTCTTC. It yields the protein CASSLGSSGRGNEQFF. The chain uses TRBV7-6 and TRBJ2-1, with 12 positions matching TRBD2. The CDR3 sequence is 16 residues long. CDR1 and CDR2 from the germline V gene are SGHVS and FNYEAQ. J gave up 7 bases and V 1 base, and 5 bases lay outside the gene matches.

The gene calls are TRBV2 and TRBJ1-5; 7 positions agree with TRBD1. Per germline, CDR1 SNHLY and CDR2 FYNNEI. CDR3 size: 15 residues. With 1 base clipped from V and 5 bases from J, the junction kept 5 bases outside the gene matches. This CDR3 is CASSEEGAVYQPQHF. The CDR3 DNA sequence: TGTGCCAGCAGTGAAGAGGGGGCGGTCTATCAGCCCCAGCATTTT.

The rearrangement joins TRBV4-1 to TRBJ2-3; the D is unclear. CDR3 length: 14 residues. Trimming shortened V by 6 bases and J by 4 bases, and 14 bases separated the two germline ends. The germline V gene encodes CDR1 MGHRA and CDR2 YSYEKL. The CDR3 DNA reads as TGCGCCAGCAGGCCCCAATTTTTGTCAGATACGCAGTATTTT. Translation: CASRPQFLSDTQYF.

V usage is TRBV25-1 and J usage is TRBJ1-1; TRBD1 is a possible D gene (6 bases). Germline lookup yields CDR1 MGHDK and CDR2 SYGVNS. The CDR3 extends over 14 amino acids. V dropped 6 bases and J dropped 6 bases, with 17 bases sitting between them. CDR3 residues: CASSLTGGRSEAFF. Here the CDR3 DNA reads TGTGCCAGCAGCCTCACGGGGGGGCGCTCTGAAGCTTTCTTT.

V is TRBV11-1 and J is TRBJ2-7; 7 bases are shared with TRBD1. With V trimmed by 5 bases and J by 0 bases, 10 bases remained unmatched. The germline V gene encodes CDR1 SGHAT and CDR2 FQDESV (reference sequence). This CDR3 spans 16 amino acids. The CDR3 is CASSRGGGFLSYEQYF. Here the CDR3 DNA reads TGTGCCAGCAGCAGAGGGGGCGGGTTCCTCTCCTACGAGCAGTACTTC. The entire variable domain, with the rest obtained from reference TRBV11-1 and TRBJ2-7, is as follows: EAEVAQSPRYKITEKSQAVAFWCDPISGHATLYWYRQILGQGPELLVQFQDESVVDDSQLPKDRFSAERLKGVDSTLKIQPAELGDSAMYLCASSRGGGFLSYEQYFGPGTRLTVT.

V and J are TRBV7-9 and TRBJ2-1; D is uncertain. In germline, CDR1 is SEHNR, CDR2 FQNEAQ (reference sequence). The V end lost 2 bases, the J end lost 0 bases, and 8 bases lay between the germline ends. This CDR3 has 15 residues. This CDR3 reads CASSLFSYSYNEQFF. DNA of the CDR3: TGTGCCAGCAGCTTATTCAGTTACTCCTACAATGAGCAGTTCTTC.

This chain connects TRBV28 to TRBJ2-7; 11 nucleotides match TRBD2. Germline loops: CDR1 MDHEN, CDR2 SYDVKM. The CDR3 is made up of 16 amino acids. V trimming: 4 bases; J trimming: 4 bases; junction bases outside the gene matches: 9. The DNA for the CDR3 is TGTGCCAGCAGTTCTTCCACTAGCGGGAGTCGGTACGAGCAGTACTTC. As protein: CASSSSTSGSRYEQYF.

This chain uses TRBV10-2 with TRBJ1-2, with D possibly being TRBD1 (5 bases). From germline, CDR1 is WSHSY and CDR2 SAAADI. The CDR3 totals 13 residues. The germline V and J ends were trimmed by 2 bases and 6 bases, with 10 bases remaining between them. The CDR3: CASSEGGYHGYTF. The CDR3 DNA follows: TGCGCCAGCAGTGAGGGGGGGTATCATGGCTACACCTTC.

The genes are TRBV21-1 and TRBJ1-5; whether TRBD1, the table's D call, matches the DNA was not checked. TRBV21-1 is deemed a pseudogene. The CDR3 covers 16 residues. The CDR3 region is CASSEDRVKGNQPQHF. The CDR3 DNA reads as TGTGCCAGCAGCGAAGACAGGGTTAAAGGCAATCAGCCCCAGCATTTT.

This chain links TRBV15 with TRBJ2-1, with D tentatively TRBD1 or TRBD2 (5 bases each). Germline values: CDR1 LNHNV, CDR2 YYDKDF (reference sequence). This CDR3 is 14 amino acids long. Trimming removed 0 bases at V and 7 bases at J, with 10 bases between. CDR3 sequence reads: CATSRDLGTNEQFF. CDR3 nucleotides: TGTGCCACCAGCAGAGATTTGGGGACGAATGAGCAGTTCTTC.

This chain uses TRBV25-1 with TRBJ1-3, with 12 nucleotides matching TRBD1. This CDR3 region has 17 residues. The V gene end was trimmed by 3 bases and the J gene end by 3 bases; junction bases not matched to a gene: 6. CDR1 and CDR2 (germline): MGHDK, SYGVNS. The CDR3 sequence is CASSDVGTGGLGNTIYF. In DNA, the CDR3 is TGTGCCAGCAGTGATGTGGGGACAGGGGGCCTTGGAAACACCATATATTTT.

The rearrangement uses TRBV2 and TRBJ1-4; a weak D match, TRBD1 (6 bases). Trimming removed 6 bases at V and 10 bases at J, with 9 bases between. In germline, CDR1 is SNHLY, CDR2 FYNNEI. This CDR3 region has 11 residues. CDR3 coding DNA: TGTGCCAGCAGCAAGGGGGGAAAACTGTTTTTT. Protein: CASSKGGKLFF. The full variable domain, in which reference TRBV2 and TRBJ1-4 provide the parts outside the CDR3, is EPEVTQTPSHQVTQMGQEVILRCVPISNHLYFYWYRQILGQKVEFLVSFYNNEISEKSEIFDDQFSVERPDGSNFTLKIRSTKLEDSAMYFCASSKGGKLFFGSGTQLSVL.

The V call is TRBV14, the J call TRBJ2-3; 9 bases align to TRBD1. With 0 bases clipped from V and 3 bases from J, the junction kept 7 bases outside the gene matches. This CDR3 is built from 17 residues. Germline V gene data show CDR1 as SGHDN and CDR2 as FVKESK. This chain's CDR3 is CASSQDRGGQGTDTQYF. Written as DNA, the CDR3 is TGTGCCAGCAGCCAAGATCGCGGAGGACAGGGGACAGATACGCAGTATTTT. Full variable domain (rest looked up from reference TRBV14 and TRBJ2-3): EAGVTQFPSHSVIEKGQTVTLRCDPISGHDNLYWYRRVMGKEIKFLLHFVKESKQDESGMPNNRFLAERTGGTYSTLKVQPAELEDSGVYFCASSQDRGGQGTDTQYFGPGTRLTVL.

This clone was seen a handful of times. The V and J genes are TRBV15 and TRBJ2-1, with 10 positions matching TRBD1. The junction had 4 bases not matched to a gene; V was cut back by 3 bases and J by 5 bases. CDR1 is LNHNV and CDR2 is YYDKDF in the germline V gene (reference sequence). CDR3 length equals 15 residues. As DNA, the CDR3 is TGTGCCACCAGCAGGGACAGGGGGAGGAACAATGAGCAGTTCTTC. Protein sequence: CATSRDRGRNNEQFF.

The chain uses TRBV4-2 and TRBJ2-7; the D gene is possibly TRBD2 (5 bases). This CDR3 contains 14 residues. The germline V gene has CDR1 LGHNA and CDR2 YNFKEQ. V lost 5 bases and J 5 bases, leaving 16 bases between the germline ends. The CDR3 DNA follows: TGTGCCAGCAGCTTGGAGTTCGGGGAGAACGAGCAGTACTTC. It encodes CASSLEFGENEQYF.

The V gene is TRBV5-6, the J gene TRBJ2-7, with no clear D. Trimming shortened V by 2 bases and J by 3 bases, and 15 bases separated the two germline ends. The CDR3 is 15 residues long. Germline CDR1 reads SGHDT; CDR2 reads YYEEEE. The CDR3: CASSLGPGPSYEQYF. The DNA for the CDR3 is TGTGCCAGCAGCTTAGGCCCAGGTCCCAGCTACGAGCAGTACTTC.

The rearrangement uses TRBV7-2 and TRBJ1-5, with TRBD1 as a possible D gene (5 bases). Germline-derived CDR1 and CDR2 are SGHTA and FQGNSA. CDR3 length: 13 residues. Trimming pared 5 bases from V and 6 bases from J, leaving 11 bases between. This chain's CDR3 is CASSLGGVQPQHF. The CDR3 nucleotides are TGTGCCAGCAGCCTAGGAGGGGTTCAGCCCCAGCATTTT.

This clone was observed a handful of times. V usage is TRBV19 and J usage is TRBJ2-1; D is ambiguous. CDR1 and CDR2 from the germline V gene are LNHDA and SQIVND (reference sequence). The germline V and J ends were trimmed by 8 bases and 6 bases, with 5 bases remaining between them. CDR3 length: 10 amino acids. The chain's CDR3 is CASGVNEQFF. In DNA, the CDR3 is TGTGCCAGTGGAGTCAATGAGCAGTTCTTC.